A selection of T cell receptor beta chains follows, all from one sample in a study of blood T cell repertoires in COVID-19. The table came from immunoSEQ multiplex PCR; TCRdb's copy has only in-frame clones and leaves some out. The sample records more than 400,000 clones, about 90% being singletons. Sample: PBMCs or T cells enriched from blood (not recorded which). These receptors all come from a man aged 18 to 35 who had recovered from COVID-19. Both conserved end residues are part of each CDR3. The order of the fields is V gene, J gene, D gene, clone size, CDR3 protein, CDR3 DNA. A D gene is named only where the DNA matches it firmly. A row's size may be missing; if present it is once, few, many or a size class.

V gene: TRBV28; J gene: TRBJ1-2; D gene: TRBD1; clone size: NA; CDR3 protein: CASRGAGTAIGYTF; CDR3 DNA: TGTGCCAGCAGGGGGGCCGGGACAGCCATAGGCTACACCTTC
V gene: TRBV7-2; J gene: TRBJ1-2; D gene: TRBD1; clone size: NA; CDR3 protein: CASSPGQGTGDGYTF; CDR3 DNA: TGTGCCAGCAGCCCCGGACAGGGGACAGGAGATGGCTACACCTTC
V gene: TRBV2; J gene: TRBJ2-7; D gene: TRBD1; clone size: NA; CDR3 protein: CAGGRTGDHEQYF; CDR3 DNA: TGTGCCGGGGGGCGGACAGGGGATCACGAGCAGTACTTC
V gene: TRBV6-5; J gene: TRBJ2-3; D gene: TRBD1; clone size: NA; CDR3 protein: CASTDRGVPDTQYF; CDR3 DNA: TGTGCCAGCACCGACAGGGGGGTCCCAGATACGCAGTATTTT
V gene: TRBV28; J gene: TRBJ1-5; D gene: TRBD1; clone size: NA; CDR3 protein: CASSSGGIEQPQHF; CDR3 DNA: TGTGCCAGCAGTTCAGGGGGGATCGAGCAGCCCCAGCATTTT
V gene: TRBV5-4; J gene: TRBJ1-3; D gene: NA; clone size: NA; CDR3 protein: CASSFGTDGNTIYF; CDR3 DNA: TGTGCCAGCAGCTTCGGGACTGACGGAAACACCATATATTTT
V gene: TRBV5-4; J gene: TRBJ2-1; D gene: TRBD1; clone size: NA; CDR3 protein: CASSLDGGQGRNEQFF; CDR3 DNA: TGTGCCAGCAGCTTGGATGGAGGACAGGGGCGCAATGAGCAGTTCTTC
V gene: TRBV28; J gene: TRBJ1-5; D gene: NA; clone size: NA; CDR3 protein: CASSVTGGGNQPQHF; CDR3 DNA: TGTGCCAGCAGCGTCACAGGCGGTGGCAATCAGCCCCAGCATTTT
V gene: TRBV4-2; J gene: TRBJ2-3; D gene: TRBD2; clone size: NA; CDR3 protein: CASSRREGREDTQYF; CDR3 DNA: TGTGCCAGCAGCCGGCGGGAGGGCAGGGAGGATACGCAGTATTTT
V gene: TRBV19; J gene: TRBJ1-6; D gene: NA; clone size: NA; CDR3 protein: CASSIATTPLHF; CDR3 DNA: TGTGCCAGTAGTATCGCAACTACACCCCTCCACTTT
V gene: TRBV4-1; J gene: TRBJ2-1; D gene: TRBD2; clone size: NA; CDR3 protein: CASSRLAGVGNEQFF; CDR3 DNA: TGCGCCAGCAGCCGCTTAGCGGGAGTGGGCAATGAGCAGTTCTTC
V gene: TRBV27; J gene: TRBJ1-1; D gene: NA; clone size: once; CDR3 protein: CASSYGGLVNTEAFF; CDR3 DNA: TGTGCCAGCAGTTACGGAGGGTTAGTAAACACTGAAGCTTTCTTT
V gene: TRBV2; J gene: TRBJ1-5; D gene: NA; clone size: NA; CDR3 protein: CASSSRVGGGQPQHF; CDR3 DNA: TGTGCCAGCAGTTCAAGGGTGGGGGGTGGACAGCCCCAGCATTTT
V gene: TRBV19; J gene: TRBJ1-6; D gene: TRBD1; clone size: NA; CDR3 protein: CASSMGQGFSPLHF; CDR3 DNA: TGTGCCAGTAGTATGGGACAGGGGTTTTCACCCCTCCACTTT
V gene: TRBV28; J gene: TRBJ2-7; D gene: NA; clone size: few; CDR3 protein: CASSSPSYEQYF; CDR3 DNA: TGTGCCAGCAGTTCTCCCTCCTACGAGCAGTACTTC
V gene: TRBV6-5; J gene: TRBJ1-1; D gene: NA; clone size: once; CDR3 protein: CASSPLDSTEAFF; CDR3 DNA: TGTGCCAGCAGTCCCTTAGACAGCACTGAAGCTTTCTTT
V gene: TRBV5-1; J gene: TRBJ2-1; D gene: TRBD1; clone size: NA; CDR3 protein: CASSFGQGPYNEQFF; CDR3 DNA: TGCGCCAGCAGCTTTGGACAGGGGCCCTACAATGAGCAGTTCTTC
V gene: TRBV5-1; J gene: TRBJ2-1; D gene: NA; clone size: NA; CDR3 protein: CASSFRGNEQFF; CDR3 DNA: TGCGCCAGCAGCTTCAGGGGTAATGAGCAGTTCTTC
V gene: TRBV5-1; J gene: TRBJ1-6; D gene: NA; clone size: NA; CDR3 protein: CASRPSSIDNSPLHF; CDR3 DNA: TGCGCCAGCAGGCCGTCGAGCATCGATAATTCACCCCTCCACTTT
V gene: TRBV24-1; J gene: TRBJ2-2; D gene: TRBD2; clone size: NA; CDR3 protein: CATSDLSGTNTGELFF; CDR3 DNA: TGTGCCACCAGTGATTTGAGCGGGACGAACACCGGGGAGCTGTTTTTT
V gene: TRBV7-8; J gene: TRBJ2-2; D gene: NA; clone size: NA; CDR3 protein: CASTIGGGRDSAGELFF; CDR3 DNA: TGTGCCAGCACCATAGGGGGAGGGAGGGATAGCGCCGGGGAGCTGTTTTTT
V gene: TRBV3-1/TRBV3-2; J gene: TRBJ2-5; D gene: NA; clone size: NA; CDR3 protein: CASSHLQTGNQETQYF; CDR3 DNA: TGTGCCAGCAGCCATCTCCAGACGGGGAATCAAGAGACCCAGTACTTC
V gene: TRBV7-9; J gene: TRBJ1-1; D gene: NA; clone size: NA; CDR3 protein: CASSPAGGPLGAFF; CDR3 DNA: TGTGCCAGCAGCCCTGCGGGGGGGCCCCTGGGCGCTTTCTTT
V gene: TRBV19; J gene: TRBJ1-1; D gene: TRBD1; clone size: NA; CDR3 protein: CASSIRQGLRATEAFF; CDR3 DNA: TGTGCCAGTAGTATAAGACAGGGTCTACGGGCCACTGAAGCTTTCTTT
V gene: TRBV2; J gene: TRBJ1-1; D gene: NA; clone size: NA; CDR3 protein: CASSEGDRKAFF; CDR3 DNA: TGTGCCAGCAGTGAAGGTGACAGAAAAGCTTTCTTT
V gene: TRBV5-5; J gene: TRBJ2-1; D gene: NA; clone size: NA; CDR3 protein: CASSLDGSSYNEQFF; CDR3 DNA: TGTGCCAGCAGCTTGGATGGTAGCTCTTACAATGAGCAGTTCTTC
V gene: TRBV4-2; J gene: TRBJ2-7; D gene: NA; clone size: NA; CDR3 protein: CASSQELVPSYEQYF; CDR3 DNA: TGTGCCAGCAGCCAAGAACTAGTCCCCTCCTACGAGCAGTACTTC
V gene: TRBV10-3; J gene: TRBJ1-2; D gene: TRBD1; clone size: NA; CDR3 protein: CAISDGAGTGVSYGYTF; CDR3 DNA: TGTGCCATCAGCGACGGTGCCGGGACAGGAGTTTCCTATGGCTACACCTTC
V gene: TRBV10-1; J gene: TRBJ1-1; D gene: NA; clone size: NA; CDR3 protein: CASSEGGTYTEAFF; CDR3 DNA: TGCGCCAGCAGTGAAGGCGGGACCTACACTGAAGCTTTCTTT
V gene: TRBV12-3/TRBV12-4; J gene: TRBJ1-2; D gene: TRBD1; clone size: NA; CDR3 protein: CASSEQGYGYTF; CDR3 DNA: TGTGCCAGCAGTGAACAGGGGTATGGCTACACCTTC
V gene: TRBV14; J gene: TRBJ2-1; D gene: NA; clone size: NA; CDR3 protein: CASSPSSSAEQFF; CDR3 DNA: TGTGCCAGCAGCCCTTCATCTAGCGCTGAGCAGTTCTTC
V gene: TRBV27; J gene: TRBJ2-7; D gene: NA; clone size: many; CDR3 protein: CASSPPTRNLSWVVYEQYF; CDR3 DNA: TGTGCCAGCAGCCCCCCGACTAGAAACTTGTCGTGGGTTGTCTACGAGCAGTACTTC
V gene: TRBV15; J gene: TRBJ1-5; D gene: NA; clone size: NA; CDR3 protein: CATSRDWQAGQPQHF; CDR3 DNA: TGTGCCACCAGCAGAGATTGGCAGGCAGGTCAGCCCCAGCATTTT
V gene: TRBV5-1; J gene: TRBJ1-3; D gene: NA; clone size: NA; CDR3 protein: CASSSTVDRPGGTIYF; CDR3 DNA: TGCGCCAGCAGCTCAACCGTCGACAGGCCCGGTGGCACCATATATTTT
V gene: TRBV27; J gene: TRBJ2-6; D gene: NA; clone size: NA; CDR3 protein: CASSLRQSTSGANVLTF; CDR3 DNA: TGTGCCAGCAGTTTGCGACAGAGCACCTCTGGGGCCAACGTCCTGACTTTC
V gene: TRBV27; J gene: TRBJ2-2; D gene: TRBD1; clone size: few; CDR3 protein: CASTSDRDRVNTGELFF; CDR3 DNA: TGTGCCAGCACCTCCGACCGGGACAGGGTGAACACCGGGGAGCTGTTTTTT
V gene: TRBV15; J gene: TRBJ1-4; D gene: NA; clone size: NA; CDR3 protein: CATEPAPGNEKLFF; CDR3 DNA: TGTGCCACCGAACCGGCGCCAGGTAATGAAAAACTGTTTTTT
V gene: TRBV9; J gene: TRBJ1-1; D gene: NA; clone size: NA; CDR3 protein: CASSVGAGPKMNTEAFF; CDR3 DNA: TGTGCCAGCAGCGTAGGGGCAGGGCCTAAGATGAACACTGAAGCTTTCTTT
V gene: TRBV2; J gene: TRBJ1-1; D gene: NA; clone size: NA; CDR3 protein: CASSESQLAGRGAFF; CDR3 DNA: TGTGCCAGCAGTGAAAGTCAGCTGGCAGGGCGAGGAGCTTTCTTT
V gene: TRBV4-1; J gene: TRBJ2-3; D gene: NA; clone size: NA; CDR3 protein: CASGHTDTQYF; CDR3 DNA: TGCGCCAGCGGGCATACAGATACGCAGTATTTT
V gene: TRBV6-2/TRBV6-3; J gene: TRBJ1-2; D gene: NA; clone size: NA; CDR3 protein: CASSSEGRYGYTF; CDR3 DNA: TGTGCCAGCAGTTCTGAGGGTCGCTATGGCTACACCTTC
V gene: TRBV9; J gene: TRBJ2-7; D gene: NA; clone size: once; CDR3 protein: CASSVQGDEQYF; CDR3 DNA: TGTGCCAGCAGCGTACAGGGCGACGAGCAGTACTTC
V gene: TRBV9; J gene: TRBJ1-4; D gene: TRBD1; clone size: NA; CDR3 protein: CASSTGDRRNEKLFF; CDR3 DNA: TGTGCCAGCAGCACAGGGGACAGGCGTAATGAAAAACTGTTTTTT
V gene: TRBV2; J gene: TRBJ1-2; D gene: TRBD1; clone size: NA; CDR3 protein: CAIKQGTGYTF; CDR3 DNA: TGTGCCATTAAACAGGGGACGGGCTACACCTTC
V gene: TRBV18; J gene: TRBJ1-3; D gene: NA; clone size: NA; CDR3 protein: CATTESSGNTIYF; CDR3 DNA: TGTGCCACCACGGAGAGCTCTGGAAACACCATATATTTT
V gene: TRBV2; J gene: TRBJ1-2; D gene: NA; clone size: NA; CDR3 protein: CASSVTRTDYGYTF; CDR3 DNA: TGTGCCAGCAGCGTTACCCGGACAGACTATGGCTACACCTTC
V gene: TRBV6-4; J gene: TRBJ2-6; D gene: NA; clone size: NA; CDR3 protein: CASSDGPSSGANVLTF; CDR3 DNA: TGTGCCAGCAGTGATGGGCCCAGCTCTGGGGCCAACGTCCTGACTTTC
V gene: TRBV11-1; J gene: TRBJ2-7; D gene: NA; clone size: NA; CDR3 protein: CASSLRGYEQYF; CDR3 DNA: TGTGCCAGCAGCTTGCGCGGGTACGAGCAGTACTTC
V gene: TRBV6-5; J gene: TRBJ1-1; D gene: NA; clone size: NA; CDR3 protein: CASSLSYTEAFF; CDR3 DNA: TGTGCCAGCAGTCTAAGTTACACTGAAGCTTTCTTT
V gene: TRBV28; J gene: TRBJ1-1; D gene: TRBD1; clone size: NA; CDR3 protein: CASFRDRSTEAFF; CDR3 DNA: TGTGCCAGTTTCAGGGACAGGAGCACTGAAGCTTTCTTT
V gene: TRBV5-6; J gene: TRBJ2-1; D gene: NA; clone size: once; CDR3 protein: CASSFSAGARYNEQFF; CDR3 DNA: TGTGCCAGCAGCTTCTCGGCGGGGGCCCGATACAATGAGCAGTTCTTC
V gene: TRBV5-5; J gene: TRBJ1-6; D gene: NA; clone size: NA; CDR3 protein: CASSERLGLLNSPLHF; CDR3 DNA: TGTGCCAGCAGCGAGCGACTGGGACTCCTTAATTCACCCCTCCACTTT
V gene: TRBV18; J gene: TRBJ1-4; D gene: NA; clone size: NA; CDR3 protein: CASSLSQGDNEKLFF; CDR3 DNA: TGTGCCAGCTCACTATCACAGGGAGACAATGAAAAACTGTTTTTT
V gene: TRBV19; J gene: TRBJ1-1; D gene: NA; clone size: NA; CDR3 protein: CATGRGGRYLDTEAFF; CDR3 DNA: TGTGCCACGGGAAGGGGAGGGAGGTATTTGGACACTGAAGCTTTCTTT
V gene: TRBV12-3/TRBV12-4; J gene: TRBJ1-4; D gene: NA; clone size: NA; CDR3 protein: CASSPLGREKLFF; CDR3 DNA: TGTGCCAGCAGTCCCCTCGGTCGGGAAAAACTGTTTTTT
V gene: TRBV12-2; J gene: TRBJ1-5; D gene: NA; clone size: NA; CDR3 protein: CASRLGVPGQPQHF; CDR3 DNA: TGTGCAAGTCGCTTAGGGGTTCCGGGTCAGCCCCAGCATTTT
V gene: TRBV20-1; J gene: TRBJ2-1; D gene: NA; clone size: NA; CDR3 protein: CSAARTEIQFF; CDR3 DNA: TGCAGTGCTGCCCGGACTGAAATTCAGTTCTTC
V gene: TRBV7-9; J gene: TRBJ1-1; D gene: NA; clone size: NA; CDR3 protein: CASSLGGYSGAFF; CDR3 DNA: TGTGCCAGCAGCTTAGGGGGGTATAGCGGAGCTTTCTTT
V gene: TRBV2; J gene: TRBJ2-7; D gene: TRBD1; clone size: NA; CDR3 protein: CASSEATGGYSYEQYF; CDR3 DNA: TGTGCCAGCAGTGAAGCCACAGGGGGCTACTCCTACGAGCAGTACTTC
V gene: TRBV20-1; J gene: TRBJ2-1; D gene: TRBD2; clone size: once; CDR3 protein: CSARGPAGGTYNEQFF; CDR3 DNA: TGCAGTGCTCGTGGACCAGCGGGAGGAACCTACAATGAGCAGTTCTTC